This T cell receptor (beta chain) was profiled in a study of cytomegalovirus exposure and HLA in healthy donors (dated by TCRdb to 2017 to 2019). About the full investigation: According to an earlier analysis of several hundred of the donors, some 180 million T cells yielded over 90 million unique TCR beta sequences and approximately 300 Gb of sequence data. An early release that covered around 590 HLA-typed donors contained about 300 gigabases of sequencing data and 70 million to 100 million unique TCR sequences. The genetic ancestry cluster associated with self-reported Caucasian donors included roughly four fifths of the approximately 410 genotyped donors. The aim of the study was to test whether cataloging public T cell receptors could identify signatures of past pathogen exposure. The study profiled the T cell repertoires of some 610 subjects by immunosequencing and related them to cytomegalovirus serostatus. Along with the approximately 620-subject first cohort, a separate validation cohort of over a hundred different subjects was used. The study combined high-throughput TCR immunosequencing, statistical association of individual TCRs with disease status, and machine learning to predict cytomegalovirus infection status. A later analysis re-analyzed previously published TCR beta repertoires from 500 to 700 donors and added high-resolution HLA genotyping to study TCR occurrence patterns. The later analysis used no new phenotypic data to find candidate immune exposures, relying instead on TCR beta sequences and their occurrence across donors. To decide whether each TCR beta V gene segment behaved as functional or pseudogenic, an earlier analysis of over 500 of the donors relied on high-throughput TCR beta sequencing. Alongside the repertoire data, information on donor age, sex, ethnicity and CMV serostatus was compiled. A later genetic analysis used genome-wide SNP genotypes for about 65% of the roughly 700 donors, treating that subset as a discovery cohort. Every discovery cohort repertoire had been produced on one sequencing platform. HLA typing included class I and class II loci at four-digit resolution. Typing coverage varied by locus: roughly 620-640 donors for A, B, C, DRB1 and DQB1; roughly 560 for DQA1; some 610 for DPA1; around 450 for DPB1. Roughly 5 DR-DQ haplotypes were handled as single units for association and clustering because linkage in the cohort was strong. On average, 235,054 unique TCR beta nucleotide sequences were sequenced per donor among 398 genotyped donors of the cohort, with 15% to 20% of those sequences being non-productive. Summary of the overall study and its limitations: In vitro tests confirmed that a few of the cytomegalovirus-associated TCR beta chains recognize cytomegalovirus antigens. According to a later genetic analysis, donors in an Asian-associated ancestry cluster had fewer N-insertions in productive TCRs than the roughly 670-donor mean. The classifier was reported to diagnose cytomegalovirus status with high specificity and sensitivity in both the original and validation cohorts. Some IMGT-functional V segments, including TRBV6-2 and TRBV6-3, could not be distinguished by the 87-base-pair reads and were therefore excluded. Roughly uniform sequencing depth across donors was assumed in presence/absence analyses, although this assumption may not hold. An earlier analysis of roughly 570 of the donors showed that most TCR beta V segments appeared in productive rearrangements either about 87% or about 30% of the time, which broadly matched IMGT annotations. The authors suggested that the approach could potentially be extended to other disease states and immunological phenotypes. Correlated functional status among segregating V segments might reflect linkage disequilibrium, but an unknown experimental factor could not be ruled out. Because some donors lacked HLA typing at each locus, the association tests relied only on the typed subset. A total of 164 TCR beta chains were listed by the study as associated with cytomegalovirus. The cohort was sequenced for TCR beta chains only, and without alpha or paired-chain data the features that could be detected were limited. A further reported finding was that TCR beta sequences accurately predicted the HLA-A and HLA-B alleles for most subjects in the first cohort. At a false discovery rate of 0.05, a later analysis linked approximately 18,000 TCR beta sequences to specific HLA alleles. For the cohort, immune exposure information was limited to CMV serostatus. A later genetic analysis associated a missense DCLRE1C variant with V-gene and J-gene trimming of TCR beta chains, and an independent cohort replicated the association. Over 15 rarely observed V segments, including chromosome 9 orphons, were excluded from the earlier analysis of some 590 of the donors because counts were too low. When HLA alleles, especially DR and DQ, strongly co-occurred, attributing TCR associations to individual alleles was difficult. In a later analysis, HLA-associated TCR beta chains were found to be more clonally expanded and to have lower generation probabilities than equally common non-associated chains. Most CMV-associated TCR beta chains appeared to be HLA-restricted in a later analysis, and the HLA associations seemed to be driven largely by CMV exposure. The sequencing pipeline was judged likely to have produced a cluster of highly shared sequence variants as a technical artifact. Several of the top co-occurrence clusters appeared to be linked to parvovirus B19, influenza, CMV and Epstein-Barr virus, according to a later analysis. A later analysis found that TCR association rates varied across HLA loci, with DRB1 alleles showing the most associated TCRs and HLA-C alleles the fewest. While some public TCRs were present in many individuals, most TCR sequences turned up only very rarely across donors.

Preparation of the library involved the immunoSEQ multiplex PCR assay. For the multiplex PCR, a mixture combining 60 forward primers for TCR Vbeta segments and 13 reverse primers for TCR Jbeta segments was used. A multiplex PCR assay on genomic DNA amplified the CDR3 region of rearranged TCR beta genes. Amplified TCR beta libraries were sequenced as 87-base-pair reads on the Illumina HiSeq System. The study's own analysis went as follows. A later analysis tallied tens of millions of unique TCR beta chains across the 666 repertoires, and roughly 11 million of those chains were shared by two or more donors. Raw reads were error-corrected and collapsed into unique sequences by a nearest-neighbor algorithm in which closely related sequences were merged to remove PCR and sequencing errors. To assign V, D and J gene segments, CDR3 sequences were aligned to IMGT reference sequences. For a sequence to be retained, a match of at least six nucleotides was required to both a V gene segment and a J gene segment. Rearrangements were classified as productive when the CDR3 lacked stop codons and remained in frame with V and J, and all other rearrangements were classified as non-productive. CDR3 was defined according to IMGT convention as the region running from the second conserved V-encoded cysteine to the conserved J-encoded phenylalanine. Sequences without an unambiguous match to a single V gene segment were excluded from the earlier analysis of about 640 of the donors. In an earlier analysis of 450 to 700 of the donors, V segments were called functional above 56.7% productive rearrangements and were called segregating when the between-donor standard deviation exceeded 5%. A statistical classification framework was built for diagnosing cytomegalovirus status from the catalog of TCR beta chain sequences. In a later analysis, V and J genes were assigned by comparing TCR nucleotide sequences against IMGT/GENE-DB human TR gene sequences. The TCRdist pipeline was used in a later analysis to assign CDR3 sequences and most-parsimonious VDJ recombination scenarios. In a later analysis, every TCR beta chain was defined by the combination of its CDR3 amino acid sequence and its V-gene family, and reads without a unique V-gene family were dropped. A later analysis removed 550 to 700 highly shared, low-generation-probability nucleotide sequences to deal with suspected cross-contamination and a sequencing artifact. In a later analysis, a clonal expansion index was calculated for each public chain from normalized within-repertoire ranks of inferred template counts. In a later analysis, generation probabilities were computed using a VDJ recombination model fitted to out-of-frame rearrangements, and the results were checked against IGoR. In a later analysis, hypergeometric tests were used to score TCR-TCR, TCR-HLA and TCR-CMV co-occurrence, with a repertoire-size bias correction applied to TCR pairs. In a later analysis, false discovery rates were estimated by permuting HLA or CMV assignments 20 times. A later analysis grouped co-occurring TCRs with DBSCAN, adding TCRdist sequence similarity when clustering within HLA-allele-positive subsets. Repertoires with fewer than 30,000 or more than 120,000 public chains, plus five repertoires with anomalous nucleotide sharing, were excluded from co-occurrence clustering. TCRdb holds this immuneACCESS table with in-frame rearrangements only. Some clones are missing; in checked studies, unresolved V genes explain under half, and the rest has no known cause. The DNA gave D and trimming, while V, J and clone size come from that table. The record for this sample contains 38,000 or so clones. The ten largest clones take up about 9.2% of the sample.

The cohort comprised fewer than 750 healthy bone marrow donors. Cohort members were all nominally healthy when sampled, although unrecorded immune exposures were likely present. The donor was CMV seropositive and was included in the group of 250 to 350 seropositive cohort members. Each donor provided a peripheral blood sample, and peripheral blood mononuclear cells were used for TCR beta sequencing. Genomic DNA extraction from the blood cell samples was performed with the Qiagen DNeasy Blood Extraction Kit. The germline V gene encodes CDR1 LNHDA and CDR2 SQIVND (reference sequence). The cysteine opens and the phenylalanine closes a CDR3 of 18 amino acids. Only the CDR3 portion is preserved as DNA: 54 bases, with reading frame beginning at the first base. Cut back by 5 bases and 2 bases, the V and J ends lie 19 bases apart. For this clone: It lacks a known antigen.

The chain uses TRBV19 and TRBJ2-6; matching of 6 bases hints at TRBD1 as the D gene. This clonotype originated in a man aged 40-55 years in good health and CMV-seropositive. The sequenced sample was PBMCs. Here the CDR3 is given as CASSPTGTMGPGANVLTF. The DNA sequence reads TGTGCCAGTAGTCCTACCGGGACAATGGGCCCTGGGGCCAACGTCCTGACTTTC.